The clone carrying this T cell receptor beta chain was observed a few times. This entry belongs to a study of blood T cells in healthy people across ages. PCR was performed a second time for roughly 7 to 12 cycles using a sample-barcoded 5' primer and a J-beta primer mix. MiXCR, run by TCRdb on the 5' RACE reads, gives a single entry per CDR3 protein. The repertoire holds under 1,100,000 distinct CDR3 sequences, with approximately 25% as singletons. The CDR3 sequence is 14 residues long. Looked up from germline, CDR1 is DFQATT and CDR2 is SNEGSKA (reference sequence). V lost 2 bases, J lost 4 bases, and 4 bases stayed unmatched. This same sample was also part of a study on T cells of mothers and their children.

This chain links TRBV20-1 with TRBJ1-3; 8 bases are shared with TRBD1. The sequenced sample was blood. The clonotype comes from a girl aged 2 to 10 in good health. CDR3 in DNA: TGCAGTGCTAGACAGGGGGCGTCCGGAAACACCATATATTTT. As protein: CSARQGASGNTIYF.